The clone carrying this T cell receptor (beta chain) has a single count. Its antigen is currently unknown. This specimen comes from a study of radiotherapy plus CTLA-4 blockade in lung cancer. In the study overall: Disease control was present in around a third of patients, and objective responses in less than 20%. General study findings and limits: Peripheral blood showed expansion of tumor-derived TCR clones after radiotherapy and ipilimumab.

Libraries were prepared by immunoSEQ multiplex PCR; TCRdb keeps only in-frame clonotypes and omits some of them. The sample includes 95,000 to 150,000 clones, 85% to 90% of them seen just once. Focal radiation was given together with CTLA-4 blockade (ipilimumab) to patients with chemo-refractory metastatic non-small-cell lung cancer. V lost 0 bases to trimming and J lost 6 bases, with 11 bases between them. The CDR3 totals 14 residues. Germline V CDR1 and CDR2: SGDLS, YYNGEE. The chain couples TRBV9 to TRBJ2-3; D gene unclear. The sample was peripheral blood, taken from a patient treated with radiotherapy plus ipilimumab. This receptor was identified in a human donor with non-small cell lung cancer that progressed on radiotherapy plus ipilimumab. The CDR3 region is CASSVAPSLDTQYF. CDR3 nucleotide sequence: TGTGCCAGCAGCGTAGCCCCCTCCCTCGATACGCAGTATTTT.